The clone carrying this T cell receptor (beta chain) has a single count. The sample comes from a study of T-cell reconstitution after alpha-beta-depleted transplantation in children. Germline V gene data show CDR1 as SGHAT and CDR2 as FQDESV (reference sequence). The CDR3 spans 16 residues. V lost 3 bases and J lost 5; bases outside the gene matches: 8. Unique molecular identifiers were used to barcode this TCRbeta library. TCRdb reprocessed the PCR reads via MiXCR and lists one record per CDR3 protein. Of some 600,000 distinct CDR3 sequences in the sample, under 15% were seen once. The input for sequencing was PBMCs, mostly from graft donor cells, taken 360 days after TCRalphabeta/CD19-depleted stem cell transplant. J is TRBJ2-5 and V is TRBV11-1; 11 nucleotides agree with TRBD2. The receptor was isolated from a male patient aged 10 to 17 who had a stem cell transplant for acute myeloid leukemia, so the T cells may come from the graft donor. CDR3 sequence: CASSLLAGGLLETQYF. The CDR3 region has the DNA TGTGCCAGCAGCTTGTTAGCGGGAGGGCTGTTGGAGACCCAGTACTTC.